These T cell receptor beta chains were read from a single sample in a study of shared clonotypes between healthy human individuals. Only in-frame clones appear in the TCRdb table, and some are missing; sequencing was by immunoSEQ multiplex PCR. The table includes some 2,500,000 clones, over 85% detected once. The specimen was naive CD4+ T cells from PBMCs. These receptors all stem from a man younger than 35 in good health. Some clones in this sample may be carry-over from other donors' samples. Both conserved end residues are part of each CDR3.

V gene	J gene	CDR3 protein
TRBV2	TRBJ1-1	CASPGNTEAFF
TRBV7-7	TRBJ2-3	CASSVTSPDTQYF
TRBV5-1	TRBJ2-7	CASSSVDRQFTYEQYF
TRBV6-5	TRBJ2-7	CASSYGRGGTVHEQYF
TRBV7-9	TRBJ1-5	CASSPGPLGTQPQHF
TRBV18	TRBJ2-2	CASSPIFTGLRSGGELFF
TRBV28	TRBJ1-3	CASSSQGLEGNTIYF
TRBV7-3	TRBJ2-2	CASSLLGGANTGELFF
TRBV4-1	TRBJ2-2	CASSQDFFSLRGRTSGELFF
TRBV27	TRBJ2-1	CASGRTGGNEQFF
TRBV29-1	TRBJ2-7	CSVASVTYEQYF
TRBV6-4	TRBJ2-5	CATSTRGKQETQYF
TRBV5-4	TRBJ2-1	CASSLAQLADLSYNEQFF
TRBV6-4	TRBJ2-3	CASSARPGLNTDTQYF
TRBV5-1	TRBJ2-7	CASSLQGTGSYEQYF
TRBV19	TRBJ2-1	CASSIGRIGVF
TRBV4-3	TRBJ1-1	CASSQDPGRGTEAFF
TRBV28	TRBJ1-4	CASSYKTGGNEKLFF
TRBV19	TRBJ1-4	CASSERAGPTNEKLFF
TRBV15	TRBJ1-4	CATSKEVNEKLFF
TRBV6-5	TRBJ2-5	CASSYGQGASRETQYF